The next 22 T cell receptor beta chains were all read from a single sample in a study of CD4 T cells in relation to SARS-CoV-2 and coronaviruses (dated by TCRdb to 2020 to 2022). No antigens are known for them. CD4+ T cells from unexposed donors were collected before the COVID-19 pandemic (2011-2018). Following 10 days of culture, the EasySep CD4+ T cell isolation kit was used to isolate CD4+ T cells. Preparation of the library involved the immunoSEQ multiplex PCR assay. This immuneACCESS table, as held by TCRdb, lists in-frame sequences with V and J called but not all clones. Of the missing ones, under half trace to an unresolved V gene in checked studies; the others have no known cause. Counted in this sample were 13,000 or so clones; less than 80% of them appeared once. In total, the top ten clones hold around 6.9% of the sample. Sequenced sample: CD4+ T cells from PBMCs, cultured in vitro. Receptors originate from a human donor in good health.

V and J are TRBV27 and TRBJ2-7; D unclear. V dropped 4 bases and J dropped 2 bases, with 9 bases sitting between them. This CDR3 has 13 residues. Germline assignment: CDR1 MNHEY and CDR2 SMNVEV (reference sequence). The CDR3 region has the DNA TGTGCCAGCAGTTCGCCTGGACCCTACGAGCAGTACTTC. Translation gives CASSSPGPYEQYF.

The genes are TRBV28 and TRBJ2-7; a possible D gene is TRBD1 (6 bases). This CDR3 comprises 13 residues. The germline V gene encodes CDR1 MDHEN and CDR2 SYDVKM. Trimming left V 9 bases short and J 3 bases short, with 15 bases between. CDR3: CASHRQAYYEQYF. The CDR3 bases are TGTGCCAGTCACCGACAGGCCTACTACGAGCAGTACTTC.

This clone was counted a single time. This chain links TRBV5-1 with TRBJ2-3; 7 bases line up with TRBD1. CDR3 size: 16 residues. In germline, CDR1 is SGHRS, CDR2 YFSETQ. V shed 4 bases and J 6 bases; nucleotides not matched to a gene: 14. CDR3 protein: CASSLPRLGGLDTQYF. CDR3 coding DNA: TGCGCCAGCAGCCTCCCCCGCCTAGGGGGCCTGGATACGCAGTATTTT. Supplemented by reference TRBV5-1 and TRBJ2-3, the full variable domain reads KAGVTQTPRYLIKTRGQQVTLSCSPISGHRSVSWYQQTPGQGLQFLFEYFSETQRNKGNFPGRFSGRQFSNSRSEMNVSTLELGDSALYLCASSLPRLGGLDTQYFGPGTRLTVL.

The CDR3 spells CASSSGLAITYEQYF. Here the CDR3 DNA reads TGTGCCAGTAGCTCGGGACTAGCGATTACCTACGAGCAGTACTTC. The chain carries TRBV19 and TRBJ2-7, with 10 bases that match TRBD2. The CDR3 has 15 amino acids. With 6 bases clipped from V and 2 bases from J, the junction kept 7 bases outside the gene matches. Germline V gives CDR1 LNHDA, CDR2 SQIVND (reference sequence).

Details on this clone: An end of the junction differs from the germline gene, which may be a read error. The chain recombines TRBV6-5 with TRBJ1-1, with TRBD1 matching 7 bases. There are 15 residues in the CDR3. Germline lookup yields CDR1 MNHEY and CDR2 SVGAGI. The chain's CDR3 is CASSYSTGPYTEAFF. The CDR3 nucleotides are TGTGCCAGCAGCTACTCGACAGGGCCCTACACTGAAGCTTTCTTT.

The rearrangement uses TRBV4-1 and TRBJ2-3; D gene unclear. The length of the CDR3 is 14 residues. Germline V CDR1 and CDR2: MGHRA, YSYEKL. Trimming took 0 bases from V and 4 from J, leaving 8 bases between them. The CDR3 loop reads CASSQDTVPDTQYF. CDR3 DNA: TGCGCCAGCAGCCAAGATACGGTGCCAGATACGCAGTATTTT.

The V call is TRBV27, the J call TRBJ1-2, with 11 positions matching TRBD1. Trimming removed 5 bases from V and 4 bases from J; junction bases left unmatched: 9. Germline V gene data show CDR1 as MNHEY and CDR2 as SMNVEV (reference sequence). This CDR3 is 16 amino acids long. The CDR3 DNA reads TGTGCCAGCAGTCCACTCCCGGACAGGGGGCTCTATGGCTACACCTTC. It translates to CASSPLPDRGLYGYTF.

The rearrangement joins TRBV29-1 to TRBJ2-1; D assignment may be TRBD1 or TRBD2 (5 bases each). The CDR3 is 15 amino acids. Trimming removed 6 bases from V and 2 bases from J, with 17 bases in between. The germline V gene encodes CDR1 SQVTM and CDR2 ANQGSEA. The CDR3 DNA sequence: TGCAGCGTGTCACGGAGCAGGGACCCCTACAATGAGCAGTTCTTC. Protein: CSVSRSRDPYNEQFF.

CDR3 sequence (DNA): TGTGCCAGCAGTGACGGGGACTTCACGGAAAAACTGTTTTTT. This encodes CASSDGDFTEKLFF. J is TRBJ1-4 and V is TRBV6-1, with a possible D match to TRBD1 (5 bases). Germline assignment: CDR1 MNHNS and CDR2 SASEGT. The ends were cut back, 3 bases at V and 8 bases at J, with 13 bases in the middle. The CDR3 loop spans 14 amino acids.

The sample holds a few counts of this clone. The chain couples TRBV7-3 to TRBJ2-2; 10 nucleotides match TRBD2. Germline CDR1 SGHTA, CDR2 FQGTGA. The CDR3 contains 17 residues. With 7 bases clipped from V and 1 base from J, the junction kept 9 bases outside the gene matches. The CDR3 spells CASTLREREGNTGELFF. The CDR3 DNA sequence: TGTGCCAGCACTCTGAGGGAGCGGGAGGGGAACACCGGGGAGCTGTTTTTT.

V and J are TRBV10-2 and TRBJ1-1; D remains ambiguous. The CDR3 is 12 amino acids. The V end lost 6 bases, the J end lost 4 bases, and 9 bases lay between the germline ends. Per the germline V gene, CDR1 is WSHSY and CDR2 is SAAADI. CDR3 sequence: CASREAGTEAFF. The CDR3 DNA is TGCGCCAGCAGGGAGGCCGGCACTGAAGCTTTCTTT.

This clone was recorded only once. CDR3 sequence reads: CATSGSTLGNEQFF. In DNA form, the CDR3 reads TGTGCCACCAGTGGGTCCACCCTGGGCAATGAGCAGTTCTTC. This chain connects TRBV24-1 to TRBJ2-1, with D unresolved. This CDR3 contains 14 residues. CDR1 KGHDR and CDR2 SFDVKD come from the germline V gene. The V end lost 5 bases, the J end lost 6 bases, and 13 bases lay between the germline ends.

The chain is built from TRBV15 and TRBJ2-5, with D uncertain. CDR3 length: 14 residues. V lost 0 bases and J lost 2, with 7 bases in between. Germline-derived CDR1 and CDR2 are LNHNV and YYDKDF (reference sequence). DNA for the CDR3: TGTGCCACCAGCAGAGACAGATCTCAAGAGACCCAGTACTTC. Protein: CATSRDRSQETQYF.

This sequence joins TRBV19 and TRBJ2-7, with D possibly being TRBD2 (6 bases). Germline V gene data show CDR1 as LNHDA and CDR2 as SQIVND (reference sequence). V lost 2 bases and J 3 bases, leaving 17 bases between the germline ends. The CDR3 totals 16 residues. As DNA, the CDR3 is TGTGCCAGTAGTATATCTGCCGGGAGTTCTGGCTACGAGCAGTACTTC. The encoded protein is CASSISAGSSGYEQYF.

The V and J genes are TRBV4-1 and TRBJ2-1; 11 bases are a match to TRBD2. Germline CDR1 reads MGHRA; CDR2 reads YSYEKL. This CDR3 contains 16 residues. With V trimmed by 4 bases and J by 7 bases, 9 bases remained unmatched. The CDR3 sequence: CASSPAGTSGLNEQFF. CDR3 sequence (DNA): TGCGCCAGCAGCCCTGCCGGGACTAGCGGATTAAATGAGCAGTTCTTC.

This chain joins TRBV19 and TRBJ1-2; D is undetermined. The V end lost 2 bases, the J end lost 3 bases, and 10 bases lay between the germline ends. The CDR3 length is 14 residues. Germline CDR1 and CDR2: LNHDA and SQIVND (reference sequence). The CDR3 DNA follows: TGTGCCAGTAGTATACATAAGCAAGACTATGGCTACACCTTC. As protein: CASSIHKQDYGYTF.

This clone is termed medium-sized (0.01 to 0.1%). The V call is TRBV7-3, the J call TRBJ1-2, with D possibly matching TRBD1 (6 bases). Trimming cost V 3 bases and J 7 bases, with 12 bases left between them. Germline V gene lookup returns CDR1 SGHTA and CDR2 FQGTGA. This CDR3 is built from 13 residues. DNA of the CDR3: TGTGCCAGCAGCTTGTCAGGGGCGAGTGGCTACACCTTC. It yields the protein CASSLSGASGYTF.

V is TRBV7-8 and J is TRBJ1-4, with a tentative D call TRBD1 (5 bases). V was shortened by 5 bases and J by 5 bases, with 18 bases between the two germline ends. The germline gives CDR1 SGHVS, CDR2 FQNEAQ. CDR3 length equals 16 residues. CDR3 bases: TGTGCCAGCAGCGCTATGTGGGGCCTCGGGAATGAAAAACTGTTTTTT. Amino acids: CASSAMWGLGNEKLFF.

CDR3 sequence (DNA): TGTGCCAGCAGCAAAACCTCTCAGCAAGAGACCCAGTACTTC. Encoded protein: CASSKTSQQETQYF. V gene TRBV21-1 combines with J gene TRBJ2-5; TRBD1 reflects the table's D call only, with no check against the DNA. TRBV21-1 is a known pseudogene. The CDR3 has 14 residues.

This rearrangement joins TRBV12-3 or TRBV12-4 to TRBJ2-1, with TRBD1 as a possible D gene (5 bases). This CDR3 has 12 residues. V shed 8 bases and J shed 10 bases, with 15 bases lying between them. The CDR3, as DNA: TGTGCCAGCCGTCTGACAGACCTAGAGCAGTTCTTC. It codes for CASRLTDLEQFF.

V gene TRBV6-5 combines with J gene TRBJ2-7; 7 bases agree with TRBD2. Trimming took 6 bases from V and 7 from J; bases not matched to a gene: 12. Germline loops: CDR1 MNHEY, CDR2 SVGAGI. CDR3 size: 14 residues. The CDR3, as DNA: TGTGCCAGCAGAAAACCGGGACTAACGGGGGAGCAGTACTTC. This translates into CASRKPGLTGEQYF.

This chain connects TRBV10-1 to TRBJ2-7; TRBD2 agrees at 8 bases. The germline gives CDR1 WNHNN, CDR2 SYGVQD (reference sequence). This CDR3 comprises 14 residues. V shed 0 bases, J shed 4 bases, and the junction held 2 bases outside the gene matches. Written as DNA, the CDR3 is TGCGCCAGCAGTGAGTCCGGACTAGCTTACGAGCAGTACTTC. Its translation is CASSESGLAYEQYF.